This TCR beta chain is drawn from a study of blood T cell repertoires in COVID-19. Study overall: From T cells, B-cell-depleted T cells, or PBMCs came the material, which was cDNA or gDNA.

Trimming at V came to 4 bases and at J to 4 bases, leaving 5 bases not matched to a gene. Germline V gene data show CDR1 as SGHAT and CDR2 as FQNNGV. This CDR3 is 15 amino acids long. Libraries were prepared by immunoSEQ multiplex PCR; TCRdb keeps only in-frame clonotypes and omits some of them. The data contain roughly 100,000 clones, approximately 87% of them singletons. This chain links TRBV11-2 with TRBJ2-3, with 10 bases that match TRBD1. The material sequenced was peripheral blood. The TCR originated in a human donor in a cohort sampled during active COVID-19. CDR3 nucleotides: TGTGCCAGCAGCTACGGACAGGGGGGAGCAGATACGCAGTATTTT. Its translation is CASSYGQGGADTQYF.